This T cell receptor (beta chain) was captured by sequencing in a study of tumor and adjacent non-tumor tissue in lung cancer. Regarding the study as a whole: Tumor TCR diversity, when higher, was linked to shorter survival. Significantly higher TCR diversity was found in tumor than normal lung.

This sample's RNA came from whole unsorted tissue. The normal lung tissue was taken more than 3 cm from the tumor edge. About this clonotype: Its specificity is not known. At one end the junction does not follow the germline gene, possibly because of a read error.

TCRbeta libraries were built with three rounds of nested PCR, modified from ARM-PCR. TCRdb used MiXCR to reprocess the multiplex PCR reads, holding one entry per CDR3 protein. The table shows 60,000 to 80,000 distinct CDR3 sequences, with roughly 70% occurring only once. The CDR3 extends over 16 amino acids. Germline-derived CDR1 and CDR2 are SEHNR and FQNEAQ (reference sequence). The chain recombines TRBV7-9 with TRBJ2-5, with D unresolved. The sequencing sample was made of distant non-tumor lung tissue. The TCR was taken from a woman aged 50 to 60 with non-small cell lung cancer. In DNA form, the CDR3 reads TGTGCCAGCAGCCTACTTCCCACCAGGCTGTCGGAGACCCACTACTTC. Translation gives CASSLLPTRLSETHYF.